This T cell receptor beta chain comes out of a study of technical replicates of blood from several donors. The table came from immunoSEQ multiplex PCR; TCRdb's copy has only in-frame clones and leaves some out. The table includes fewer than 95,000 clones, nearly 95% detected once. V dropped 2 bases and J dropped 2 bases, with 15 bases sitting between them. Germline CDR1 and CDR2: KGHSH and LQKENI. The CDR3 spans 16 residues. The V call is TRBV18, the J call TRBJ1-1; D perhaps matches TRBD1 (5 bases). The specimen sequenced was T cells isolated from PBMCs. The receptor comes from a human donor in good health. The CDR3 nucleotides read TGTGCCAGCTCACCATTAGAGACAGCAAAAAACACTGAAGCTTTCTTT. Translating gives CASSPLETAKNTEAFF.